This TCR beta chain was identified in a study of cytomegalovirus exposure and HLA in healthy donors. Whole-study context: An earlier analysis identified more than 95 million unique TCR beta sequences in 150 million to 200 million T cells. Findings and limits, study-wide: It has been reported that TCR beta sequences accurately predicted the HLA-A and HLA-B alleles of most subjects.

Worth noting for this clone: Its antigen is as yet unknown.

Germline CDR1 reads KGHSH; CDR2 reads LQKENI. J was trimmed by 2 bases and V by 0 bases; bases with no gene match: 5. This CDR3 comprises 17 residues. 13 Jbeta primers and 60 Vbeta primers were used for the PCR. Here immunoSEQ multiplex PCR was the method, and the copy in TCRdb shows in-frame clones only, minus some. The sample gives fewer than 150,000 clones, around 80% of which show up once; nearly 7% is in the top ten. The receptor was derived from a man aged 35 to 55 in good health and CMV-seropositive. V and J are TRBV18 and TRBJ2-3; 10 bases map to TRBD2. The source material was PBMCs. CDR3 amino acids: CASSPPLAGAYTDTQYF. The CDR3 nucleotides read TGTGCCAGCTCACCACCTCTAGCGGGAGCATACACAGATACGCAGTATTTT.